Below, one TCR beta chain is given with its context. There is no known antigen for this receptor. Base qualities are not recorded, but no much larger clone differs from it by a single base. The library was obtained by the immunoSEQ multiplex PCR assay. For the multiplex PCR, a mixture combining 60 forward primers for TCR Vbeta segments and 13 reverse primers for TCR Jbeta segments was used. The CDR3 region of rearranged TCR beta genes was amplified from genomic DNA with a multiplex PCR assay. On the Illumina HiSeq System, the amplified TCR beta libraries were sequenced as 87-base-pair reads. Per the original workflow: A later analysis tallied roughly 80 million unique TCR beta chains across the 660 or so repertoires, and about 12 million of those chains were shared by two or more donors. To remove PCR and sequencing errors, raw reads were error-corrected and collapsed into unique sequences using a nearest-neighbor algorithm that merged closely related sequences. V, D and J gene segments were assigned by aligning CDR3 sequences to IMGT reference sequences. For a sequence to be retained, a match of at least six nucleotides was required to both a V gene segment and a J gene segment. A rearrangement counted as productive if the CDR3 had no stop codons and remained in frame with V and J, and every other rearrangement counted as non-productive. Following IMGT convention, CDR3 was defined as the stretch from the second conserved V-encoded cysteine up to the conserved J-encoded phenylalanine. The earlier analysis of about 610 of the donors excluded any sequence lacking an unambiguous match to a single V gene segment. In an earlier analysis of 450 to 700 of the donors, V segments were called functional above 56.7% productive rearrangements and were called segregating when the between-donor standard deviation exceeded 5%. To diagnose cytomegalovirus status from the catalog of TCR beta chain sequences, a statistical classification framework was built. A later analysis assigned V and J genes by comparing TCR nucleotide sequences with IMGT/GENE-DB human TR gene sequences. The TCRdist pipeline was used in a later analysis to assign CDR3 sequences and most-parsimonious VDJ recombination scenarios. In a later analysis, each TCR beta chain was defined by its CDR3 amino acid sequence together with its V-gene family, and reads without a unique V-gene family were excluded. A later analysis removed 500 to 600 highly shared, low-generation-probability nucleotide sequences to deal with suspected cross-contamination and a sequencing artifact. For each public chain, a later analysis derived a clonal expansion index from normalized ranks of inferred template counts within each repertoire. In a later analysis, generation probabilities were computed using a VDJ recombination model fitted to out-of-frame rearrangements, and the results were checked against IGoR. In a later analysis, hypergeometric tests were used to score TCR-TCR, TCR-HLA and TCR-CMV co-occurrence, with a repertoire-size bias correction applied to TCR pairs. To estimate false discovery rates, a later analysis permuted the HLA or CMV assignments 20 times. A later analysis grouped co-occurring TCRs with DBSCAN, adding TCRdist sequence similarity when clustering within HLA-allele-positive subsets. Repertoires with fewer than 30,000 or more than 120,000 public chains, plus five repertoires with anomalous nucleotide sharing, were excluded from co-occurrence clustering. TCRdb's version of the immuneACCESS table is confined to in-frame rearrangements and falls short of the full clone set. An unresolved V gene accounts for under half of the shortfall where checked; the remainder is of unknown origin. V and J calls and clone size follow that table, whereas D and trimming were derived from the DNA. The sample has 150,000 to 200,000 clones on record, about 90% of them singletons. The biggest ten clones account for about 0.23% of the sample.

In total, roughly 670 healthy bone marrow donors made up the cohort. Cohort members were all nominally healthy when sampled, although unrecorded immune exposures were likely present. The donor tested CMV seronegative and was one of the 352 seronegative cohort members. Each donor provided a peripheral blood sample, and peripheral blood mononuclear cells were used for TCR beta sequencing. The Qiagen DNeasy Blood Extraction Kit was used to extract genomic DNA from the blood cell samples. The data are from a study of cytomegalovirus exposure and HLA in healthy donors (dated 2017 in TCRdb). A note on the overall study: An earlier analysis of some 500 of the donors reported 250 to 300 Gb of sequence data and more than 90 million unique TCR beta sequences from about 200 million T cells. Around 300 gigabases of sequencing data and tens of millions of unique TCR sequences were included in an early release covering roughly 600 HLA-typed donors. The genetic ancestry cluster associated with self-reported Caucasian donors included 80% to 90% of the approximately 430 genotyped donors. The study aimed to test whether signatures of past pathogen exposure could be identified by cataloging public T cell receptors. The study used immunosequencing to profile the T cell repertoires of around 600 subjects and linked those repertoires to cytomegalovirus serostatus. Along with the approximately 700-subject first cohort, a separate validation cohort of 120 different subjects was used. High-throughput TCR immunosequencing, statistical association of individual TCRs with disease status, and machine learning were combined to predict cytomegalovirus infection status. To study patterns of TCR occurrence, a later analysis re-analyzed previously published TCR beta repertoires from just over 650 donors and added high-resolution HLA genotyping. In the later analysis, no new phenotypic data were used to find candidate immune exposures; instead, reliance was placed on TCR beta sequences and their occurrence across donors. An earlier analysis of 587 of the donors applied high-throughput TCR beta sequencing to assess whether each TCR beta V gene segment acted as functional or pseudogenic. Donor age, sex, ethnicity and CMV serostatus were compiled together with the repertoire data. In a later genetic analysis, genome-wide SNP genotypes for about three fifths of the roughly 670 donors were used, and that subset was treated as a discovery cohort. All discovery cohort repertoires had been generated on a single sequencing platform. Both class I and class II loci were covered by HLA typing, at four-digit resolution. The number of typed donors differed by locus: about 620-640 for A, B, C, DRB1 and DQB1; approximately 530 for DQA1; 606 for DPA1; and about 450 for DPB1. Roughly 5 DR-DQ haplotypes were handled as single units for association and clustering because linkage in the cohort was strong. Among about 360 genotyped donors of the cohort, an average of approximately 250,000 unique TCR beta nucleotide sequences were sequenced per donor, roughly 20% of them non-productive.

The full study reports these points: Three of the identified cytomegalovirus-associated TCR beta chains were confirmed in vitro to be specific for cytomegalovirus antigens. Because HLA typing was missing for some donors at each locus, association tests included only the typed subset. A later analysis associated 15,000 to 20,000 TCR beta sequences with specific HLA alleles at a false discovery rate of 0.05. Most TCR sequences were observed very rarely across donors, whereas some public TCRs were present in many individuals. The classifier was reported to diagnose cytomegalovirus status with high specificity and sensitivity in both the original cohort and the validation cohort. According to a later analysis, TCR association rates differed among HLA loci, with DRB1 alleles showing the most associated TCRs and HLA-C alleles showing the fewest. In this cohort, only TCR beta chains were sequenced, and detectable features were limited by the absence of alpha or paired-chain data. The presence/absence analyses assumed that sequencing depth was roughly uniform across donors, and that assumption may not be true. An earlier analysis of approximately 570 of the donors showed that most TCR beta V segments appeared in productive rearrangements either about 90% or about 30% of the time, which broadly matched IMGT annotations. Correlated functional status among segregating V segments might be attributable to linkage disequilibrium, but an unknown experimental factor could not be ruled out. A further reported finding was that TCR beta sequences accurately predicted the HLA-A and HLA-B alleles for most subjects in the first cohort. In a later analysis, most CMV-associated TCR beta chains were found to appear HLA-restricted, with HLA associations seemingly driven largely by CMV exposure. The only immune exposure information available for the cohort was CMV serostatus. According to the authors, the approach could potentially be generalized to other disease states and immunological phenotypes. In a later analysis, several top co-occurrence clusters were reported to appear linked to parvovirus B19, influenza, CMV and Epstein-Barr virus. Compared with the approximately 720-donor mean, donors in an Asian-associated ancestry cluster had fewer N-insertions in productive TCRs, according to a later genetic analysis. About 17 rarely observed V segments, including chromosome 9 orphons, were excluded from the earlier analysis of approximately 600 of the donors because counts were too low. A later analysis found that HLA-associated TCR beta chains were more clonally expanded and had lower generation probabilities than equally common non-associated chains. A later genetic analysis associated a missense DCLRE1C variant with V-gene and J-gene trimming of TCR beta chains, and an independent cohort replicated the association. A cluster of highly shared sequence variants was judged likely to be a technical artifact of the sequencing pipeline. In the study, 150 to 200 TCR beta chains were listed as associated with cytomegalovirus. When HLA alleles, especially DR and DQ, strongly co-occurred, attributing TCR associations to individual alleles was difficult.

What was sequenced was PBMCs. The TCR was taken from a girl under three years old in good health and CMV-seronegative.

The CDR3 region reads CASIWDRGPHEQYF. Here is the DNA: TGTGCCAGCATCTGGGACAGGGGGCCCCACGAGCAGTACTTC. The rearranged segments are TRBV6-4 and TRBJ2-7; 12 middle bases align to TRBD1. After removal of 7 bases from V and 5 bases from J, the junction retains 6 bases not matched to a gene. The germline V gene provides CDR1 MRHNA and CDR2 SNTAGT. There are 14 amino acids in the CDR3, from cysteine to phenylalanine inclusive. Kept here is only the CDR3 DNA, which spans 42 bases and is read in frame from base 1.